Following are 17 T cell receptor beta chains from one sample sequenced in a study of T cells in women clearing cervical HPV infection. Clones were read by immunoSEQ multiplex PCR, and TCRdb kept only the in-frame ones, dropping some. This sample lists 35,000 to 45,000 clones; its ten largest clones have roughly 5.2%. The sequencing sample was made of blood buffy coat. The receptors shown here come from a woman between 18 and 69 years old with a cervical HPV16 infection that either progressed to CIN3+ or cleared (not recorded which).

A word on this clone: The sequence runs out 3 residues before the end of the CDR3; the remainder is reconstructed from the germline J gene. The V call is TRBV24-1, the J call TRBJ2-2, with a possible D match to TRBD1 (6 bases). Trimming took off 2 bases at V and 2 bases at J, with 8 bases between the two ends. This CDR3 contains 15 residues. CDR1 and CDR2 from the germline V gene are KGHDR and SFDVKD. The CDR3 DNA, read in part, is TGTGCCACCAGTGATTACAGGGTTAACACCGGGGAG. Protein: CATSDYRVNTGE. Given in full, the CDR3 is CATSDYRVNTGELFF.

To note about this clone: The read terminates 3 residues ahead of where the CDR3 ends, so the germline J gene completes it. The V gene is TRBV7-9, the J gene TRBJ1-1; 7 bases are a match to TRBD1. Germline CDR1 SEHNR, CDR2 FQNEAQ (reference sequence). This CDR3 has 14 residues. CDR3 DNA (partial): TGTGCCAGCAGCTACACAGGGGCGAGAGAGACA. Translating gives CASSYTGARET. The full CDR3 protein reads CASSYTGARETAFF.

Partial CDR3 DNA: TGTGCCAGCAGTTATGGACACTCCTACGAG. Residues: CASSYGHSYE. The CDR3, in full, reads CASSYGHSYEQYF. V and J are TRBV6-2 or TRBV6-3 and TRBJ2-7; TRBD1 is a possible D gene (5 bases). The CDR3 is cut off 3 residues early in the read; its end comes from the germline J gene. This CDR3 comprises 13 residues. CDR1 is MNHEY and CDR2 is SVGEGT in the germline V gene. The V end was cut by 3 bases, the J end by 0 bases, with 6 bases between.

The CDR3 loop reads CASRQGNNEQFF. The CDR3 DNA, read in part, is TGTGCCAGCAGGCAGGGGAACAATGAG. The J gene is TRBJ2-1, the V gene TRBV7-6, with D perhaps matching TRBD1 (6 bases). The read finishes 3 residues shy of the CDR3 end, and the germline J gene is used to complete it. The ends were cut back, 6 bases at V and 5 bases at J, with 8 bases in the middle. The CDR3 is made up of 12 amino acids. Germline V gives CDR1 SGHVS, CDR2 FNYEAQ.

A word on this clone: Read sequence stops 3 residues before the CDR3 end, and the germline J gene provides the missing end. The chain couples TRBV20-1 to TRBJ2-3; the match to TRBD2 covers 14 bases. Germline V gives CDR1 DFQATT, CDR2 SNEGSKA (reference sequence). Trimming removed 4 bases from V and 5 bases from J; junction bases left unmatched: 8. This CDR3 has 16 residues. The covered CDR3 bases are TGCAGTGCTATCCCGACTAGCGGGGGGGAGGGAGATACG. Protein product: CSAIPTSGGEGDT. The entire CDR3 sequence reads CSAIPTSGGEGDTQYF.

CDR3 sequence: CASSVDYGYTF. CDR3 bases read: TGTGCCAGCAGCGTAGACTATGGC. This chain connects TRBV5-6 to TRBJ1-2; D is ambiguous. The read gets to within 3 residues of the CDR3 end, and the germline J gene fills in the rest. Germline CDR1 reads SGHDT; CDR2 reads YYEEEE. V was pared by 4 bases and J by 3 bases, with 4 bases between. The CDR3 has 11 residues.

Turning to this clone: The sequence runs out 3 residues before the end of the CDR3; the remainder is reconstructed from the germline J gene. The rearrangement joins TRBV2 to TRBJ1-2; 10 bases map to TRBD1. The CDR3 length is 13 residues. The germline CDR1 and CDR2 sequences are SNHLY and FYNNEI. The junction had 6 bases not matched to a gene; V was cut back by 8 bases and J by 6 bases. The sequenced CDR3 bases are TGTGCCAGCCTTCGAGGGACAGGGGATGGC. Encoded protein: CASLRGTGDG. The complete CDR3 sequence is CASLRGTGDGYTF.

Comments on this clone: The CDR3 extends 3 residues past the end of the read, so its final part is completed from the germline J gene. This chain uses TRBV20-1 with TRBJ1-1, with 10 bases lining up with TRBD1. Trimming at V came to 5 bases and at J to 4 bases, leaving 13 bases not matched to a gene. CDR3 length equals 16 residues. Germline assignment: CDR1 DFQATT and CDR2 SNEGSKA (reference sequence). The covered CDR3 bases are TGCAGTGCTTGGGGTGGGACAGGGGAGGGGGGCACTGAA. This encodes CSAWGGTGEGGTE. The full CDR3 protein reads CSAWGGTGEGGTEAFF.

As for this clone: The missing CDR3 end, 3 residues past where the read stops, is filled in from the germline J gene. J is TRBJ2-7 and V is TRBV20-1; D might be TRBD1 (6 bases). V lost 5 bases, J lost 0 bases, and 8 bases lay in between. This CDR3 is built from 12 residues. Germline V gives CDR1 DFQATT, CDR2 SNEGSKA (reference sequence). The CDR3 spells CSAGQISYEQYF. CDR3 bases read: TGCAGTGCTGGACAGATCTCCTACGAG.

CDR3 DNA (partial): TGTGCCAGCAGTTCACGACAGGGGAGATCTGACAATGAG. This sequence encodes CASSSRQGRSDNE. The full CDR3 protein reads CASSSRQGRSDNEQFF. This chain joins TRBV6-2 or TRBV6-3 and TRBJ2-1; 8 bases align to TRBD1. The read is 3 residues too short to cover the CDR3 end, so that end is filled in from the germline J gene. Trimming removed 4 bases from V and 5 bases from J; junction bases left unmatched: 10. This CDR3 has 16 residues. Germline CDR1 and CDR2: MNHEY and SVGEGT.

Worth noting for this clone: The read terminates 3 residues before the CDR3 end, so the remaining end is supplied by the germline J gene. The genes are TRBV7-6 and TRBJ2-5, with D possibly TRBD2 on 5 matching bases. Germline loops: CDR1 SGHVS, CDR2 FNYEAQ. V dropped 5 bases and J dropped 7 bases, with 17 bases sitting between them. The CDR3 runs 14 residues. The CDR3 loop is CASSIGGLAGTQYF. The covered CDR3 bases are TGTGCCAGCAGCATAGGAGGACTGGCCGGGACC.

The CDR3: CASSADEIQGLAKNIQYF. CDR3 DNA (partial): TGTGCCAGTAGTGCCGACGAAATACAGGGCTTAGCCAAAAACATT. This chain uses TRBV19 with TRBJ2-4, with a tentative D call TRBD1 (6 bases). Read sequence stops 3 residues before the CDR3 end, and the germline J gene provides the missing end. The CDR3 spans 18 residues. Germline V gene sequence: CDR1 LNHDA, CDR2 SQIVND (reference sequence). Trimming took 5 bases from V and 0 from J, leaving 20 bases between them.

On this clone itself: The read ends 3 residues shy of where the CDR3 ends; the end is completed using the germline J gene. The chain carries TRBV6-1 and TRBJ1-2, with unresolved D. The germline CDR1 and CDR2 sequences are MNHNS and SASEGT. Trimming took 0 bases from V and 4 from J, leaving 6 bases between them. This CDR3 spans 13 amino acids. The CDR3 bases that were read are TGTGCCAGCAGTGAAGCTCCTGTCTATGGC. Translated: CASSEAPVYG. The full CDR3 protein reads CASSEAPVYGYTF.

Comments on this clone: The read terminates 3 residues before the CDR3 end, so the remaining end is supplied by the germline J gene. This chain connects TRBV18 to TRBJ2-4; D gene unclear. This CDR3 contains 13 residues. Germline loops: CDR1 KGHSH, CDR2 LQKENI. The sequenced CDR3 bases are TGTGCCAGCTCACCTGGCAACCAATATGGT. Protein: CASSPGNQYG. The full CDR3 protein reads CASSPGNQYGQYF.

On this clone: The read comes to an end 3 residues before the CDR3 does, leaving the germline J gene to fill in the end. The J gene is TRBJ2-1, the V gene TRBV7-9; tentatively, D is TRBD1 (6 bases). The CDR3 runs to 15 residues. The V gene lost 4 bases and the J gene lost 2 bases, with 12 bases spanning the gap. Per the germline V gene, CDR1 is SEHNR and CDR2 is FQNEAQ (reference sequence). The chain's CDR3 is CASSSRTETYNEQFF. Partial CDR3 DNA: TGTGCCAGCAGCTCCCGGACAGAAACCTACAATGAG. The whole variable domain, filled in from reference TRBV7-9 and TRBJ2-1, reads DTGVSQNPRHKITKRGQNVTFRCDPISEHNRLYWYRQTLGQGPEFLTYFQNEAQLEKSRLLSDRFSAERPKGSFSTLEIQRTEQGDSAMYLCASSSRTETYNEQFFGPGTRLTVL.

In regard to this clone: Read coverage stops 3 residues before the CDR3 terminus; the germline J gene supplies the remainder. The chain joins TRBV20-1 to TRBJ1-1; D is ambiguous. The CDR3 is 19 residues long. Trimming left V 0 bases short and J 0 bases short, with 23 bases between. CDR1 DFQATT and CDR2 SNEGSKA come from the germline V gene (reference sequence). CDR3 amino acids: CSARDATHQESTMNTEAFF. The sequenced CDR3 bases are TGCAGTGCTAGAGATGCGACCCACCAGGAGAGTACCATGAACACTGAA.

Notes on this clone: The read stops 3 residues short of the end of the CDR3; the missing end is completed from the germline J gene. The genes are TRBV19 and TRBJ1-5, with 7 nucleotides matching TRBD1. The CDR3 has 13 amino acids. Trimming removed 6 bases from V and 5 bases from J; junction bases left unmatched: 4. Germline V gives CDR1 LNHDA, CDR2 SQIVND (reference sequence). The CDR3 loop reads CASSGTEDQPQHF. The part of the CDR3 DNA that was read is TGTGCCAGTAGCGGGACAGAGGATCAGCCC.